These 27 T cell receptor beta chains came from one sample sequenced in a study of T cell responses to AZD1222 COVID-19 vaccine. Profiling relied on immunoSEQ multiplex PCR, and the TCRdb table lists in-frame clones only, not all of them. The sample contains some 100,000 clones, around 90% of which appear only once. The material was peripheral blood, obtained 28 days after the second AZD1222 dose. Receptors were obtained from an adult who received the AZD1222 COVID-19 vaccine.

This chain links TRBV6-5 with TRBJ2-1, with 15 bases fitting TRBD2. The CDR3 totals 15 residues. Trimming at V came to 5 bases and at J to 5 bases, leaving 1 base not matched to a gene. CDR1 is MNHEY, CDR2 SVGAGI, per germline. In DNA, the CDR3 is TGTGCCAGCAGTCGGACTAGCGGGGGGGACAATGAGCAGTTCTTC. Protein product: CASSRTSGGDNEQFF.

The CDR3 DNA sequence: TGTGCCAGCAGTAAGGACACATCCTACGAGCAGTACTTC. Amino acids: CASSKDTSYEQYF. The rearrangement links TRBV6-6 to TRBJ2-7; tentative D call: TRBD1 (5 bases). CDR3 length: 13 amino acids. In germline, CDR1 is MNHNY, CDR2 SVGAGI (reference sequence). With 5 bases removed from V and 1 base from J, the gap between germline ends came to 9 bases.

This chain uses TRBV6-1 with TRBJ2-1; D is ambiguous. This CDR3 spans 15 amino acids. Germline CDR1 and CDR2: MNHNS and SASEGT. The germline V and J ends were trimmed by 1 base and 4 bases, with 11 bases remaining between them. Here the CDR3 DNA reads TGTGCCAGCAGTGAAGGAACTCAGGATTACAATGAGCAGTTCTTC. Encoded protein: CASSEGTQDYNEQFF.

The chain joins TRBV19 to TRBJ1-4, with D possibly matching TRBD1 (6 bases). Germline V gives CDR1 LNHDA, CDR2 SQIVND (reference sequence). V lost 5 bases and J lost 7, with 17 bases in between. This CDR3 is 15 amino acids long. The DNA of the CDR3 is TGTGCCAGTAGTGGGAACAGGGCGCGGAGTGAAAAACTGTTTTTT. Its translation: CASSGNRARSEKLFF.

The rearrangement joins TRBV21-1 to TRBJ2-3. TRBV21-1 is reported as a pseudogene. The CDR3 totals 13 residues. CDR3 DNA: TGTGCCAGTCCCAACCGACCCGGAGATACGCAGTATTTT. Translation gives CASPNRPGDTQYF.

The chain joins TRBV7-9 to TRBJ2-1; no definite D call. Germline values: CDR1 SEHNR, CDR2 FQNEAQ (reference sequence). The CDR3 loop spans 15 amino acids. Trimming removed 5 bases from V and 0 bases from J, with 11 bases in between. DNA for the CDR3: TGTGCCAGCAGCCTAGGACCCAGCTCCTACAATGAGCAGTTCTTC. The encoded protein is CASSLGPSSYNEQFF.

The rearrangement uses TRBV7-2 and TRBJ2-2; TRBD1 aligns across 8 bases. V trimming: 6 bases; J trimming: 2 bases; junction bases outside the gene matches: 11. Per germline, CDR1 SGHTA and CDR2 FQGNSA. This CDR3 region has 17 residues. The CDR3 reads CASSLSPAGGNTGELFF. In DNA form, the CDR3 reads TGTGCCAGCAGTCTTTCGCCGGCAGGGGGCAACACCGGGGAGCTGTTTTTT.

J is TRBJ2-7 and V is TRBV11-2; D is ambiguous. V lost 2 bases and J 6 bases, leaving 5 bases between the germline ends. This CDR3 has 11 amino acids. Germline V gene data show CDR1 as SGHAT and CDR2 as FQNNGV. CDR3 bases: TGTGCCAGCAGCTTACGATCCGAGCAGTACTTC. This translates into CASSLRSEQYF.

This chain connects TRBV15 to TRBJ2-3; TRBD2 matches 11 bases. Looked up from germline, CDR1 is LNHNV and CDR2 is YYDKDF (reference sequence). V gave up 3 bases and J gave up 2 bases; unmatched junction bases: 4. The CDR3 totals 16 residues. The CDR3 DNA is TGTGCCACCAGCAGTATAGCGGGGGGGTTCACAGATACGCAGTATTTT. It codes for CATSSIAGGFTDTQYF.

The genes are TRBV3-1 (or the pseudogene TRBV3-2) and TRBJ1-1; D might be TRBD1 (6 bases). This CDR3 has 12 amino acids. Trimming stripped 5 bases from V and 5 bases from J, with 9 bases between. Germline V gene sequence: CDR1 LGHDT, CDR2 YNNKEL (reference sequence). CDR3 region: CASSLQGTEAFF. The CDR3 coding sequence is TGTGCCAGCAGCTTACAGGGAACTGAAGCTTTCTTT.

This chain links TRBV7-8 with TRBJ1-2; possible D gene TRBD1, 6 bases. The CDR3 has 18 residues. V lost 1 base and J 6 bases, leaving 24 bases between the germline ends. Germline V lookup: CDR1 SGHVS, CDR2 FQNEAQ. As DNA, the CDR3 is TGTGCCAGCAGCTTAGGTACCACCGGGACACGGATATTACATGGCTACACCTTC. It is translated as CASSLGTTGTRILHGYTF.

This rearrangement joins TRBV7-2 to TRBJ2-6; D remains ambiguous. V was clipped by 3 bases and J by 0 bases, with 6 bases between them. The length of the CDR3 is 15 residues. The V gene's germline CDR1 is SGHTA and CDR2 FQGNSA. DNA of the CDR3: TGTGCCAGCAGCTTGAGAAACTCTGGGGCCAACGTCCTGACTTTC. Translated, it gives CASSLRNSGANVLTF.

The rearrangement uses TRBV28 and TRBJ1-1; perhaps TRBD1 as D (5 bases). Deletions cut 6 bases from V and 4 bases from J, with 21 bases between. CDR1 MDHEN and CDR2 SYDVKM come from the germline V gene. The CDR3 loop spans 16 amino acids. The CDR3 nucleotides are TGTGCCAGCAGCCATATCCGGGACTCCGGGGGCACTGAAGCTTTCTTT. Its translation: CASSHIRDSGGTEAFF.

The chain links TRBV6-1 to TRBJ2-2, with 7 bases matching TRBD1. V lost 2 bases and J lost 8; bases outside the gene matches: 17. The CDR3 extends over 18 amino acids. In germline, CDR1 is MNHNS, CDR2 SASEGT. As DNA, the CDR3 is TGTGCCAGCAGTGAACCAGCGACAGGGATAAAGGGTTGGGGGGAGCTGTTTTTT. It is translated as CASSEPATGIKGWGELFF.

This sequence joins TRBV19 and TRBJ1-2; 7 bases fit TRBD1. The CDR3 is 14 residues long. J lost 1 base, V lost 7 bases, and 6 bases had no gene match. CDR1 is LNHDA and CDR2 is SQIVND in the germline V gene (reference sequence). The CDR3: CASKPGQFNYGYTF. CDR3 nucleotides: TGTGCCAGTAAACCGGGACAGTTTAACTATGGCTACACCTTC.

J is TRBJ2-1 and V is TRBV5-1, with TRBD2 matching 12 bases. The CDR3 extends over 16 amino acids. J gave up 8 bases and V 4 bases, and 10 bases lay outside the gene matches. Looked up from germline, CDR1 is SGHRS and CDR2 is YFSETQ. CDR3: CASSREGLAGLHEQFF. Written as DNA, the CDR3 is TGCGCCAGCAGCCGAGAGGGACTAGCGGGTTTGCATGAGCAGTTCTTC.

CDR3 sequence (DNA): TGTGCCAGCAGTGCCGGTACAGGGGTTTGGAACACTGAAGCTTTCTTT. Translating gives CASSAGTGVWNTEAFF. The chain links TRBV6-1 to TRBJ1-1, with 7 nucleotides matching TRBD1. CDR1 and CDR2 (germline): MNHNS, SASEGT. This CDR3 region has 16 residues. The V segment lost 4 bases and the J segment 1 base; nucleotides outside the gene matches: 9.

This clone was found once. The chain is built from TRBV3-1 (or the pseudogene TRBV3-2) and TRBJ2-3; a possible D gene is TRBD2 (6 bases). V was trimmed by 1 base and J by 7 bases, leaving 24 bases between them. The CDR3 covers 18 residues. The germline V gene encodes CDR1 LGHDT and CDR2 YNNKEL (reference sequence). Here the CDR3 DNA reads TGTGCCAGCAGCCAAGTTAGGACTAATTTTTTTCATTCCAATACGCAGTATTTT. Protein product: CASSQVRTNFFHSNTQYF.

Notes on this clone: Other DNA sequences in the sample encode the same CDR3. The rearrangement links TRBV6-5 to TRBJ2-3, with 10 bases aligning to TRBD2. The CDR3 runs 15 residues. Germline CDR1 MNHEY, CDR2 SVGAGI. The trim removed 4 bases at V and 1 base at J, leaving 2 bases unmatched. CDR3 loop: CASSLGLAGTDTQYF. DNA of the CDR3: TGTGCCAGCAGTTTAGGACTAGCGGGCACAGATACGCAGTATTTT.

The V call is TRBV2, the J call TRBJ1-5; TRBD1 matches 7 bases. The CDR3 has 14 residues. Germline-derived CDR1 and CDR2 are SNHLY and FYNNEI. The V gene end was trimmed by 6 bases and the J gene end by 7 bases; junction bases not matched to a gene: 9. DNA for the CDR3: TGTGCCAGCAGGGACGACAGGGCCGGGCAGCCCCAGCATTTT. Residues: CASRDDRAGQPQHF.

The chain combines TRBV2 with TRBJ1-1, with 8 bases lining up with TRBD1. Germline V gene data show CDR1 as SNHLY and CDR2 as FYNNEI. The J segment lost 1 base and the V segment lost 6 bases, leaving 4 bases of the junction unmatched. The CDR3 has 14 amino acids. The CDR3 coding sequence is TGTGCCAGCAGGGACAGGGTTAGGAACACTGAAGCTTTCTTT. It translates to CASRDRVRNTEAFF. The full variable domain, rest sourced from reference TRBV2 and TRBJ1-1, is EPEVTQTPSHQVTQMGQEVILRCVPISNHLYFYWYRQILGQKVEFLVSFYNNEISEKSEIFDDQFSVERPDGSNFTLKIRSTKLEDSAMYFCASRDRVRNTEAFFGQGTRLTVV.

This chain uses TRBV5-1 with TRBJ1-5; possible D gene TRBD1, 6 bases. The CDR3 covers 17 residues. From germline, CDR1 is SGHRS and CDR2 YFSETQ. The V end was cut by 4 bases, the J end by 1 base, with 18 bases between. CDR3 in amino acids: CASSPGVGTGSNQPQHF. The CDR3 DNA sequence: TGCGCCAGCAGCCCGGGTGTTGGTACAGGGAGCAATCAGCCCCAGCATTTT.

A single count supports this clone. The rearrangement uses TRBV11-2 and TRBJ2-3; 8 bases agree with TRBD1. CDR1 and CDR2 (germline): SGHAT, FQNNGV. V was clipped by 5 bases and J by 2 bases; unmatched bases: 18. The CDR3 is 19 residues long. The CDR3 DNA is TGTGCCAGCAGCGGAACGGGACAGGCCGCAAAGATTGACACAGATACGCAGTATTTT. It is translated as CASSGTGQAAKIDTDTQYF.

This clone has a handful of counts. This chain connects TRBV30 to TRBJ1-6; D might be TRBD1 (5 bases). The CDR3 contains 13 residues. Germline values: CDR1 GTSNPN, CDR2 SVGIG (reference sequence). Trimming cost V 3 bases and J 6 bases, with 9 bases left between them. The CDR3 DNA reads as TGTGCCTGGAGAGGGGCTACTAATTCACCCCTCCACTTT. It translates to CAWRGATNSPLHF. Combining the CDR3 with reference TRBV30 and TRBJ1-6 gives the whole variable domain SQTIHQWPATLVQPVGSPLSLECTVEGTSNPNLYWYRQAAGRGLQLLFYSVGIGQISSEVPQNLSASRPQDRQFILSSKKLLLSDSGFYLCAWRGATNSPLHFGNGTRLTVT.

CDR3 sequence (DNA): TGTGCCAGCAGCCACCTAGTATGGTCATCCAATGAGCAGTTCTTC. Protein product: CASSHLVWSSNEQFF. The V gene is TRBV3-1 (or the pseudogene TRBV3-2), the J gene TRBJ2-1; D not resolved. The CDR3 length is 15 residues. Germline V gene data show CDR1 as LGHDT and CDR2 as YNNKEL (reference sequence). V shed 3 bases and J shed 6 bases, with 15 bases lying between them.

The CDR3 region is CASSLRNTNTGELFF. In DNA, the CDR3 is TGTGCCAGCAGCTTACGGAACACGAACACCGGGGAGCTGTTTTTT. The rearrangement joins TRBV7-3 to TRBJ2-2; the D is unclear. The CDR3 runs to 15 residues. Germline CDR1 reads SGHTA; CDR2 reads FQGTGA. The V end lost 2 bases, the J end lost 0 bases, and 7 bases lay between the germline ends.

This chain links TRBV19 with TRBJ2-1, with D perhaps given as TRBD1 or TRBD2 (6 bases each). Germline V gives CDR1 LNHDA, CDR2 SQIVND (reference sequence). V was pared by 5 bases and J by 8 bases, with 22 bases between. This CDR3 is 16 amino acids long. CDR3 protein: CASSPTRDKGGDEQFF. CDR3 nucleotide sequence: TGTGCCAGTAGTCCAACCCGGGACAAGGGAGGCGATGAGCAGTTCTTC.